This T cell receptor beta chain was recovered during a study of cytomegalovirus exposure and HLA in healthy donors. Study details: Early released data had around 89 million unique TCRs, all coming from HLA-typed donors. Study-wide results and limits: TCR beta chains numbering 164 were designated cytomegalovirus-associated.

The PCR contained 60 Vbeta and 13 Jbeta primers. TCRdb's table, derived via immunoSEQ multiplex PCR, lists solely in-frame clones and lacks some. The sample holds over 85,000 clones, roughly 70% seen once. The V gene's germline CDR1 is SQVTM and CDR2 ANQGSEA. The trim removed 4 bases at V and 3 bases at J, leaving 4 bases unmatched. This CDR3 contains 13 residues. On this clone: Antigen unknown.

The chain has TRBV29-1 and TRBJ2-3; TRBD2 matches 7 bases. This TCR derives from a man younger than 45 in good health and CMV-seronegative. Sequencing was performed on PBMCs. CDR3 in amino acids: CSVVAGETDTQYF. The CDR3 DNA reads TGCAGCGTTGTGGCGGGGGAGACAGATACGCAGTATTTT.